A single sample is the source of the 28 T cell receptor beta chains below, sequenced in a study of T cells in localized non-small cell lung cancer. Clones were read by immunoSEQ multiplex PCR, and TCRdb kept only the in-frame ones, dropping some. The table shows about 79,000 clones, with 84% occurring only once. The source was peripheral blood, collected before any cancer treatment. The receptor set was obtained from an older female donor with stage I lung adenocarcinoma.

This chain joins TRBV18 and TRBJ1-4; D unclear. This CDR3 comprises 13 residues. V lost 6 bases to trimming and J lost 7 bases, with 12 bases between them. CDR1 is KGHSH, CDR2 LQKENI, per germline. CDR3 protein: CASSAQYGEKLFF. The CDR3 DNA follows: TGTGCCAGCTCGGCCCAGTACGGTGAAAAACTGTTTTTT. The full variable domain, in which reference TRBV18 and TRBJ1-4 provide the parts outside the CDR3, is NAGVMQNPRHLVRRRGQEARLRCSPMKGHSHVYWYRQLPEEGLKFMVYLQKENIIDESGMPKERFSAEFPKEGPSILRIQQVVRGDSAAYFCASSAQYGEKLFFGSGTQLSVL.

This chain joins TRBV5-4 and TRBJ2-3, with D perhaps TRBD1 or TRBD2 (6 bases each). The V gene's germline CDR1 is SGHNT and CDR2 YYREEE (reference sequence). This CDR3 region has 15 residues. Trimming cost V 5 bases and J 5 bases, with 18 bases left between them. This CDR3 is CASREGWGQGDTQYF. In DNA, the CDR3 is TGTGCCAGCAGGGAGGGATGGGGGCAGGGAGATACGCAGTATTTT.

In this sample, this clone turned up once. The chain couples TRBV7-3 to TRBJ2-5; TRBD2 aligns across 7 bases. CDR3 length: 15 amino acids. Per germline, CDR1 SGHTA and CDR2 FQGTGA. With V trimmed by 0 bases and J by 5 bases, 6 bases remained unmatched. DNA of the CDR3: TGTGCCAGCAGCTTAACTGGCGGGGGAAGTGAGACCCAGTACTTC. It specifies CASSLTGGGSETQYF.

The CDR3 region has the DNA TGTGCCAGCAGCCGATTGAACGGTAACTATGGCTACACCTTC. It yields the protein CASSRLNGNYGYTF. The V gene is TRBV11-2, the J gene TRBJ1-2; D is uncertain. The CDR3 has 14 residues. CDR1 is SGHAT and CDR2 is FQNNGV in the germline V gene. V lost 5 bases and J lost 1, with 11 bases in between. The full variable domain, completed using reference TRBV11-2 and TRBJ1-2, is EAGVAQSPRYKIIEKRQSVAFWCNPISGHATLYWYQQILGQGPKLLIQFQNNGVVDDSQLPKDRFSAERLKGVDSTLKIQPAKLEDSAVYLCASSRLNGNYGYTFGSGTRLTVV.

This chain joins TRBV7-9 and TRBJ2-2; D gene unclear. Trimming took off 3 bases at V and 2 bases at J, with 10 bases between the two ends. There are 15 residues in the CDR3. The germline CDR1 and CDR2 sequences are SEHNR and FQNEAQ (reference sequence). The DNA for the CDR3 is TGTGCCAGCAGCTTTGTTTTAGATAACACCGGGGAGCTGTTTTTT. It translates to CASSFVLDNTGELFF.

J is TRBJ2-3 and V is TRBV11-2; 11 bases match TRBD2. The CDR3 is 16 residues long. Germline lookup yields CDR1 SGHAT and CDR2 FQNNGV. The trim removed 5 bases at V and 8 bases at J, leaving 12 bases unmatched. The CDR3 nucleotides are TGTGCCAGCAGCCCAACTAGCGGGGGCTATCGAGGTACGCAGTATTTT. As protein: CASSPTSGGYRGTQYF.

This rearrangement joins TRBV4-2 to TRBJ2-2; D possibly uses TRBD1 or TRBD2 (5 bases each). Trimming took off 4 bases at V and 6 bases at J, with 18 bases between the two ends. The CDR3 runs 16 residues. Germline V gene lookup returns CDR1 LGHNA and CDR2 YNFKEQ. CDR3 loop: CASSPIGALTAGELFF. The DNA for the CDR3 is TGTGCCAGCAGCCCCATCGGGGCTTTGACCGCCGGGGAGCTGTTTTTT.

V and J are TRBV5-1 and TRBJ1-1, with a possible D match to TRBD1 (5 bases). The CDR3 sequence is 15 residues long. Germline V gene sequence: CDR1 SGHRS, CDR2 YFSETQ. V lost 0 bases and J lost 2, with 11 bases in between. The chain's CDR3 is CASSLGQGGNTEAFF. In nucleotides, the CDR3 is TGCGCCAGCAGCTTGGGGCAGGGAGGAAACACTGAAGCTTTCTTT.

V usage is TRBV18 and J usage is TRBJ2-1; 7 nucleotides agree with TRBD2. The CDR3 is made up of 15 amino acids. Germline CDR1 KGHSH, CDR2 LQKENI. Trimming removed 4 bases from V and 2 bases from J; junction bases left unmatched: 5. The CDR3, as DNA: TGTGCCAGCTCACGGGCTAGCGGTGCCTACAATGAGCAGTTCTTC. Amino acid sequence: CASSRASGAYNEQFF. Looking up the rest from reference TRBV18 and TRBJ2-1 gives the full variable domain: NAGVMQNPRHLVRRRGQEARLRCSPMKGHSHVYWYRQLPEEGLKFMVYLQKENIIDESGMPKERFSAEFPKEGPSILRIQQVVRGDSAAYFCASSRASGAYNEQFFGPGTRLTVL.

The genes are TRBV9 and TRBJ2-2, with D perhaps matching TRBD1 (7 bases). CDR1 is SGDLS, CDR2 YYNGEE, per germline. The V gene lost 3 bases and the J gene lost 2 bases, with 11 bases spanning the gap. The CDR3 has 15 amino acids. The CDR3 DNA sequence: TGTGCCAGCAGCGCGCGGGACAGAAACACCGGGGAGCTGTTTTTT. Encoded protein: CASSARDRNTGELFF.

The V call is TRBV6-6, the J call TRBJ1-2, with 12 bases aligning to TRBD1. Germline V gene data show CDR1 as MNHNY and CDR2 as SVGAGI (reference sequence). V lost 5 bases and J lost 8; bases outside the gene matches: 3. The CDR3 extends over 13 amino acids. In DNA, the CDR3 is TGTGCCAGCAGTCCGGGACAGGGGGCCGGCTACACCTTC. Protein product: CASSPGQGAGYTF.

The chain employs TRBV29-1 and TRBJ2-5; 7 positions match TRBD1. The germline gives CDR1 SQVTM, CDR2 ANQGSEA. J lost 7 bases, V lost 7 bases, and 9 bases had no gene match. This CDR3 is built from 12 residues. CDR3 protein: CSGETGVRTQYF. The CDR3 bases are TGCAGCGGAGAAACAGGGGTTCGGACCCAGTACTTC. The entire variable domain, with the rest obtained from reference TRBV29-1 and TRBJ2-5, is as follows: SAVISQKPSRDICQRGTSLTIQCQVDSQVTMMFWYRQQPGQSLTLIATANQGSEATYESGFVIDKFPISRPNLTFSTLTVSNMSPEDSSIYLCSGETGVRTQYFGPGTRLLVL.

This chain connects TRBV7-8 to TRBJ2-2; no clear D gene. This CDR3 is 12 amino acids long. The germline V and J ends were trimmed by 2 bases and 5 bases, with 3 bases remaining between them. Germline V gene sequence: CDR1 SGHVS, CDR2 FQNEAQ. The CDR3 DNA is TGTGCCAGCAGCTTAATTACCGGGGAGCTGTTTTTT. Amino acid sequence: CASSLITGELFF. The full variable domain, in which reference TRBV7-8 and TRBJ2-2 provide the parts outside the CDR3, is GAGVSQSPRYKVAKRGQDVALRCDPISGHVSLFWYQQALGQGPEFLTYFQNEAQLDKSGLPSDRFFAERPEGSVSTLKIQRTQQEDSAVYLCASSLITGELFFGEGSRLTVL.

The chain employs TRBV19 and TRBJ1-3, with 7 bases that match TRBD1. CDR1 is LNHDA and CDR2 is SQIVND in the germline V gene (reference sequence). Germline trimming cut 6 bases from V and 2 bases from J; bases unmatched to any gene: 7. This CDR3 is 15 amino acids long. This CDR3 reads CASRTDRVPGNTIYF. In DNA, the CDR3 is TGTGCCAGTAGAACAGACAGGGTACCTGGAAACACCATATATTTT.

This chain joins TRBV5-4 and TRBJ2-7; possibly TRBD1 or TRBD2 for D (6 bases each). V gave up 3 bases and J gave up 8 bases, with 21 bases separating them. Germline V gene data show CDR1 as SGHNT and CDR2 as YYREEE (reference sequence). The CDR3 is made up of 15 amino acids. This CDR3 reads CASSSGDTQGIQQYF. Written as DNA, the CDR3 is TGTGCCAGCAGCTCGGGGGACACCCAAGGTATACAGCAGTACTTC. Complete variable domain (other parts from reference TRBV5-4 and TRBJ2-7): ETGVTQSPTHLIKTRGQQVTLRCSSQSGHNTVSWYQQALGQGPQFIFQYYREEENGRGNFPPRFSGLQFPNYSSELNVNALELDDSALYLCASSSGDTQGIQQYFGPGTRLTVT.

The chain combines TRBV7-6 with TRBJ2-3; D is undetermined. CDR1 SGHVS and CDR2 FNYEAQ come from the germline V gene. Trimming removed 4 bases at V and 0 bases at J, with 8 bases between. This CDR3 contains 14 residues. The CDR3 DNA sequence: TGTGCCAGCAGCTCGGGCTCCAGCACAGATACGCAGTATTTT. It is translated as CASSSGSSTDTQYF.

The CDR3 bases are TGTGCCAGCTCACCTACAGTAGGCGTAGGGTCAGAAAAAATGAACACTGAAGCTTTCTTT. Translated, it gives CASSPTVGVGSEKMNTEAFF. V is TRBV18 and J is TRBJ1-1; D is unclear. Trimming stripped 3 bases from V and 0 bases from J, with 26 bases between. The germline V gene has CDR1 KGHSH and CDR2 LQKENI. The CDR3 totals 20 residues.

The V and J genes are TRBV5-1 and TRBJ1-1, with D unresolved. Germline V gene lookup returns CDR1 SGHRS and CDR2 YFSETQ. Trimming took 4 bases from V and 1 from J, leaving 11 bases between them. CDR3 size: 14 residues. CDR3 nucleotide sequence: TGCGCCAGCAGCCCCCTGAGGGAGAACACTGAAGCTTTCTTT. Its protein is CASSPLRENTEAFF.

V usage is TRBV15 and J usage is TRBJ2-2; D might be TRBD1 (5 bases). The germline V gene has CDR1 LNHNV and CDR2 YYDKDF (reference sequence). Trimming cost V 2 bases and J 7 bases, with 11 bases left between them. This CDR3 is 14 amino acids long. CDR3: CATSRLGQFGELFF. The DNA for the CDR3 is TGTGCCACCAGCAGACTCGGACAATTCGGGGAGCTGTTTTTT.

This chain uses TRBV6-6 with TRBJ2-7; 9 bases line up with TRBD1. Germline CDR1 MNHNY, CDR2 SVGAGI (reference sequence). CDR3 size: 15 residues. CDR3 protein: CAAAAPGQGSYEQYF. The CDR3 DNA reads TGTGCGGCAGCGGCCCCAGGACAGGGGAGCTACGAGCAGTACTTC.

The rearrangement links TRBV6-5 to TRBJ1-4; D not certain. The CDR3 covers 14 residues. Germline V CDR1 and CDR2: MNHEY, SVGAGI. Trimming took off 7 bases at V and 8 bases at J, with 17 bases between the two ends. In nucleotides, the CDR3 is TGTGCCAGCAAATCACTGGGCGGGGAGGAAAAACTGTTTTTT. It is translated as CASKSLGGEEKLFF.

Only one count was recorded for this clone. CDR3 in amino acids: CASRDFSISYEQYF. As DNA, the CDR3 is TGTGCCAGCAGGGACTTTTCAATCTCCTACGAGCAGTACTTC. This chain links TRBV6-1 with TRBJ2-7; maybe TRBD2 (5 bases). V gave up 6 bases and J gave up 0 bases, with 12 bases separating them. The CDR3 contains 14 residues. Per germline, CDR1 MNHNS and CDR2 SASEGT.

V and J are TRBV7-2 and TRBJ1-1; D may be TRBD1 (5 bases). The CDR3 length is 14 residues. Germline CDR1 and CDR2: SGHTA and FQGNSA. V lost 3 bases to trimming and J lost 4 bases, with 12 bases between them. The CDR3 nucleotides read TGTGCCAGCAGCTTGCAGGGCATAAGCACTGAAGCTTTCTTT. Protein product: CASSLQGISTEAFF.

The chain is built from TRBV27 and TRBJ1-5; 8 nucleotides line up with TRBD1. The CDR3 is 16 residues long. Trimming removed 6 bases from V and 4 bases from J; junction bases left unmatched: 11. CDR1 is MNHEY, CDR2 SMNVEV, per germline (reference sequence). The CDR3 loop is CASSGQGAGRNQPQHF. CDR3 coding DNA: TGTGCCAGCAGCGGACAGGGAGCGGGTAGGAATCAGCCCCAGCATTTT.

The rearrangement links TRBV11-2 to TRBJ2-7, with 7 positions matching TRBD2. Trimming at V came to 4 bases and at J to 2 bases, leaving 5 bases not matched to a gene. CDR1 is SGHAT, CDR2 FQNNGV, per germline. The CDR3 length is 14 residues. This chain's CDR3 is CASSWSGKPYEQYF. The DNA for the CDR3 is TGTGCCAGCAGCTGGAGCGGGAAACCCTACGAGCAGTACTTC.

This clone was seen a single time. The chain carries TRBV15 and TRBJ1-4; no definite D call. V was shortened by 1 base and J by 1 base, with 7 bases between the two germline ends. Germline V gene data show CDR1 as LNHNV and CDR2 as YYDKDF (reference sequence). This CDR3 region has 15 residues. CDR3 nucleotides: TGTGCCACCAGCAGAGGACTTGAAACTAATGAAAAACTGTTTTTT. This gives the protein CATSRGLETNEKLFF. Full variable domain (outside the CDR3, taken from reference TRBV15 and TRBJ1-4): DAMVIQNPRYQVTQFGKPVTLSCSQTLNHNVMYWYQQKSSQAPKLLFHYYDKDFNNEADTPDNFQSRRPNTSFCFLDIRSPGLGDTAMYLCATSRGLETNEKLFFGSGTQLSVL.

This clone was observed at least ten times. This rearrangement joins TRBV13 to TRBJ2-1; TRBD2 matches at 14 bases. CDR1 is PRHDT and CDR2 is FYEKMQ in the germline V gene (reference sequence). The V gene end was trimmed by 5 bases and the J gene end by 9 bases; junction bases not matched to a gene: 12. The CDR3 sequence is 17 residues long. CDR3 DNA: TGTGCCAGCAGCCCTGCCGGGACTAGCGGGGGAAACGGTGAGCAGTTCTTC. This codes for CASSPAGTSGGNGEQFF.

J is TRBJ1-6 and V is TRBV5-1; tentatively, D is TRBD1 (5 bases). Germline CDR1 reads SGHRS; CDR2 reads YFSETQ. The CDR3 consists of 14 residues. Trimming pared 5 bases from V and 5 bases from J, leaving 11 bases between. The CDR3 sequence: CASRRDGDNSPLHF. CDR3 coding DNA: TGCGCCAGCAGACGGGACGGGGATAATTCACCCCTCCACTTT. Supplemented by reference TRBV5-1 and TRBJ1-6, the full variable domain reads KAGVTQTPRYLIKTRGQQVTLSCSPISGHRSVSWYQQTPGQGLQFLFEYFSETQRNKGNFPGRFSGRQFSNSRSEMNVSTLELGDSALYLCASRRDGDNSPLHFGNGTRLTVT.